The sequence of this T cell receptor beta chain was determined in a study of cytomegalovirus exposure and HLA in healthy donors. Study results and caveats: A later look showed TCR association rates differing by HLA locus, highest for DRB1 and lowest for HLA-C. Among CMV-associated TCR beta chains, most appeared HLA-restricted in a later analysis.

13 Jbeta primers and 60 Vbeta primers were used for the PCR. Libraries were prepared by immunoSEQ multiplex PCR; TCRdb keeps only in-frame clonotypes and omits some of them. This table has 150,000 to 190,000 clones, about 88% appearing once. The sample holds a few counts of this clone. The antigen is not known. The CDR3 loop spans 13 amino acids. V dropped 0 bases and J dropped 4 bases, with 4 bases sitting between them. Germline V gives CDR1 SGHDN, CDR2 FVKESK. J is TRBJ1-5 and V is TRBV14; D unclear. The sequence was collected from a woman aged 18-29 years in good health and CMV-seronegative. The sequenced sample consisted of PBMCs. CDR3 sequence (DNA): TGTGCCAGCAGCCAAGATTTAAATCAGCCCCAGCATTTT. Its translation: CASSQDLNQPQHF. Drawing the rest from reference TRBV14 and TRBJ1-5, the complete variable domain is EAGVTQFPSHSVIEKGQTVTLRCDPISGHDNLYWYRRVMGKEIKFLLHFVKESKQDESGMPNNRFLAERTGGTYSTLKVQPAELEDSGVYFCASSQDLNQPQHFGDGTRLSIL.